The next 13 T cell receptor beta chains were all read from a single sample in a study of Ad26.COV2.S vaccination and SARS-CoV-2 variants. TCRdb's table, derived via immunoSEQ multiplex PCR, lists solely in-frame clones and lacks some. The table shows around 320,000 clones, with about 86% occurring only once. Treatment: around 19 received Ad26.COV2.S at low or high dose, single or two shots; about 5 received placebo; per-sample allocation not given. All samples were drawn on day 63, counting from the first vaccine or placebo injection. Specimen: peripheral blood, collected in a trial of Ad26.COV2.S vaccine versus placebo. Receptors were obtained from a person aged 18-60 years who received the Ad26.COV2.S COVID-19 vaccine or a placebo.

Only one count was recorded for this clone. V is TRBV4-3 and J is TRBJ2-7; 7 bases are a match to TRBD1. V dropped 1 base and J dropped 0; count of bases not matched to a gene: 3. This CDR3 is 15 amino acids long. The germline CDR1 and CDR2 sequences are LGHNA and YSLEER. This CDR3 reads CASSQGAGGSYEQYF. CDR3 coding DNA: TGCGCCAGCAGCCAAGGGGCAGGGGGCTCCTACGAGCAGTACTTC.

The J gene is TRBJ2-5, the V gene TRBV5-1; 7 nucleotides agree with TRBD1. The trim removed 3 bases at V and 1 base at J, leaving 6 bases unmatched. The CDR3 is 15 residues long. Looked up from germline, CDR1 is SGHRS and CDR2 is YFSETQ. DNA for the CDR3: TGCGCCAGCAGCTCCACAGGGGACGTCCAAGAGACCCAGTACTTC. This sequence encodes CASSSTGDVQETQYF.

This chain connects TRBV7-2 to TRBJ2-7, with 8 bases aligning to TRBD2. There are 14 residues in the CDR3. V shed 3 bases, J shed 2 bases, and the junction held 3 bases outside the gene matches. Germline V CDR1 and CDR2: SGHTA, FQGNSA. Written as DNA, the CDR3 is TGTGCCAGCAGCTTTACTAGCGGAGCCTACGAGCAGTACTTC. It yields the protein CASSFTSGAYEQYF.

The chain combines TRBV5-1 with TRBJ1-5; D ambiguous. This CDR3 comprises 15 residues. Germline CDR1 reads SGHRS; CDR2 reads YFSETQ. V lost 4 bases and J 1 base, leaving 12 bases between the germline ends. CDR3 nucleotides: TGCGCCAGCAGCCGGTCTCCCGGGAGCAATCAGCCCCAGCATTTT. Its translation: CASSRSPGSNQPQHF. Combining the CDR3 with reference TRBV5-1 and TRBJ1-5 gives the whole variable domain KAGVTQTPRYLIKTRGQQVTLSCSPISGHRSVSWYQQTPGQGLQFLFEYFSETQRNKGNFPGRFSGRQFSNSRSEMNVSTLELGDSALYLCASSRSPGSNQPQHFGDGTRLSIL.

V and J are TRBV5-6 and TRBJ2-1; the D gene is possibly TRBD1 (5 bases). This CDR3 region has 15 residues. Trimming cost V 3 bases and J 1 base, with 11 bases left between them. CDR1 and CDR2 from the germline V gene are SGHDT and YYEEEE. The CDR3 region is CASSYDSRSYNEQFF. In DNA, the CDR3 is TGTGCCAGCAGCTATGACAGCCGTTCCTACAATGAGCAGTTCTTC.

This clone was recorded a few times. This chain joins TRBV5-1 and TRBJ2-1, with 8 bases aligning to TRBD1. V lost 7 bases to trimming and J lost 5 bases; unmatched junction nucleotides: 5. Germline V CDR1 and CDR2: SGHRS, YFSETQ. There are 13 residues in the CDR3. Here the CDR3 DNA reads TGCGCCAGCCACCGGGACAGGAACAATGAGCAGTTCTTC. It translates to CASHRDRNNEQFF.

V gene TRBV4-3 combines with J gene TRBJ1-5; no firm D call. The V and J ends lost 0 bases and 5 bases respectively, with 8 bases between them. Germline CDR1 reads LGHNA; CDR2 reads YSLEER. The CDR3 length is 14 residues. CDR3 protein: CASSQDLGYQPQHF. The CDR3 DNA follows: TGCGCCAGCAGCCAAGATTTGGGATATCAGCCCCAGCATTTT.

This clone was found once. The V gene is TRBV5-1, the J gene TRBJ1-2; 7 nucleotides align to TRBD1. CDR3 length: 15 residues. Germline V CDR1 and CDR2: SGHRS, YFSETQ. Trimming took 4 bases from V and 5 from J; bases not matched to a gene: 11. CDR3 in DNA: TGCGCCAGCAGCCCCGAGGGAGGGACAGCATATGGCTACACCTTC. Protein product: CASSPEGGTAYGYTF.

The chain recombines TRBV5-4 with TRBJ2-3; D possibly corresponds to TRBD2 (6 bases). The CDR3 runs to 15 residues. The V gene lost 7 bases and the J gene lost 6 bases, with 21 bases spanning the gap. Germline V lookup: CDR1 SGHNT, CDR2 YYREEE (reference sequence). The CDR3 DNA sequence: TGTGCCAGCGCCCCAAGAAACGGGGGAGGCGATACGCAGTATTTT. Its protein is CASAPRNGGGDTQYF.

Written as DNA, the CDR3 is TGCGCCAGCAGCTTGGAGACTTTCCAGGGTGCAACTAATGAAAAACTGTTTTTT. This codes for CASSLETFQGATNEKLFF. The chain employs TRBV5-1 and TRBJ1-4; the D gene is possibly TRBD1 (5 bases). This CDR3 region has 18 residues. CDR1 is SGHRS, CDR2 YFSETQ, per germline. V was pared by 0 bases and J by 0 bases, with 15 bases between.

This clone has just one count. The chain combines TRBV25-1 with TRBJ2-3; D may be TRBD2 (6 bases). This CDR3 spans 15 amino acids. V lost 3 bases, J lost 0 bases, and 10 bases lay in between. Germline V gives CDR1 MGHDK, CDR2 SYGVNS. CDR3 in DNA: TGTGCCAGCAGTGATAGGAGGGCGAGCACAGATACGCAGTATTTT. Translation gives CASSDRRASTDTQYF.

This chain links TRBV11-1 with TRBJ2-2; D is ambiguous. Germline-derived CDR1 and CDR2 are SGHAT and FQDESV (reference sequence). This CDR3 comprises 13 residues. Trimming took off 8 bases at V and 6 bases at J, with 13 bases between the two ends. The CDR3, as DNA: TGTGCCAGCGGCAACAGAGTGTCCGGGGAGCTGTTTTTT. It yields the protein CASGNRVSGELFF. Full variable domain (outside the CDR3, taken from reference TRBV11-1 and TRBJ2-2): EAEVAQSPRYKITEKSQAVAFWCDPISGHATLYWYRQILGQGPELLVQFQDESVVDDSQLPKDRFSAERLKGVDSTLKIQPAELGDSAMYLCASGNRVSGELFFGEGSRLTVL.

This clone was observed a handful of times. V gene TRBV5-4 combines with J gene TRBJ1-1; the D gene is possibly TRBD1 (6 bases). Trimming took off 4 bases at V and 1 base at J, with 8 bases between the two ends. The germline gives CDR1 SGHNT, CDR2 YYREEE (reference sequence). The CDR3 has 13 residues. The chain's CDR3 is CASSMGQNTEAFF. The CDR3 DNA reads as TGTGCCAGCAGCATGGGACAGAACACTGAAGCTTTCTTT. The full variable domain, with the rest looked up from reference TRBV5-4 and TRBJ1-1, is ETGVTQSPTHLIKTRGQQVTLRCSSQSGHNTVSWYQQALGQGPQFIFQYYREEENGRGNFPPRFSGLQFPNYSSELNVNALELDDSALYLCASSMGQNTEAFFGQGTRLTVV.